Presented here are 10 T cell receptor beta chains from one specimen sequenced in a study of T cell responses to AZD1222 COVID-19 vaccine. Repertoires were generated with immunoSEQ multiplex PCR, while TCRdb's copy carries only in-frame clones and drops some. The sample shows 120,000 or so clones, 80% to 90% of them seen only once. Sample: peripheral blood, taken 28 days after the second AZD1222 dose. The receptors were sampled from an adult who received the AZD1222 COVID-19 vaccine.

The gene calls are TRBV3-1 (or the pseudogene TRBV3-2) and TRBJ2-7; TRBD1 aligns across 7 bases. The CDR3 runs to 16 residues. V trimming: 4 bases; J trimming: 5 bases; junction bases outside the gene matches: 14. Germline-derived CDR1 and CDR2 are LGHDT and YNNKEL (reference sequence). Written as DNA, the CDR3 is TGTGCCAGCAGCCTAAACAGGGGCCGCAATTCGGACGAGCAGTACTTC. Its translation is CASSLNRGRNSDEQYF.

The sample holds one count of this clone. The chain couples TRBV7-2 to TRBJ2-3; TRBD1 is a possible D gene (5 bases). Germline assignment: CDR1 SGHTA and CDR2 FQGNSA. The length of the CDR3 is 16 residues. With 3 bases removed from V and 6 bases from J, the gap between germline ends came to 19 bases. The CDR3 sequence: CASSFIAGQRTDTQYF. CDR3 nucleotide sequence: TGTGCCAGCAGCTTTATCGCAGGGCAGCGAACGGATACGCAGTATTTT.

This chain uses TRBV2 with TRBJ2-1; 7 bases fit TRBD1. From germline, CDR1 is SNHLY and CDR2 FYNNEI. Trimming took 0 bases from V and 12 from J; bases not matched to a gene: 5. The CDR3 is made up of 13 amino acids. The CDR3 region has the DNA TGTGCCAGCAGTGAAGCGCAAGAGGGGGCGCAGTTCTTC. Translated, it gives CASSEAQEGAQFF.

This sequence joins TRBV7-2 and TRBJ2-5, with TRBD2 matching over 9 bases. V gave up 3 bases and J gave up 5 bases; unmatched junction bases: 4. Germline CDR1 is SGHTA and CDR2 is FQGNSA. CDR3 size: 14 residues. CDR3 bases: TGTGCCAGCAGCTTCTCTAGCGGGAAGGAGACCCAGTACTTC. Translation: CASSFSSGKETQYF.

This clone appeared once. The rearrangement joins TRBV9 to TRBJ2-7, with D possibly being TRBD1 or TRBD2 (6 bases each). Germline CDR1 is SGDLS and CDR2 is YYNGEE. The germline V and J ends were trimmed by 0 bases and 0 bases, with 10 bases remaining between them. CDR3 length: 15 amino acids. CDR3 nucleotides: TGTGCCAGCAGCGTAGGGGGGGCCCCCTCCTACGAGCAGTACTTC. Translated: CASSVGGAPSYEQYF. The whole variable domain, filled in from reference TRBV9 and TRBJ2-7, reads DSGVTQTPKHLITATGQRVTLRCSPRSGDLSVYWYQQSLDQGLQFLIQYYNGEERAKGNILERFSAQQFPDLHSELNLSSLELGDSALYFCASSVGGAPSYEQYFGPGTRLTVT.

This clone is a singleton in its sample. V is TRBV11-3 and J is TRBJ2-7; 7 bases match TRBD2. Per the germline V gene, CDR1 is SGHNT and CDR2 is YENEEA. With 5 bases clipped from V and 0 bases from J, the junction kept 1 base outside the gene matches. This CDR3 contains 13 residues. CDR3 coding DNA: TGTGCCAGCAGCCGGGGGGTCTCCTACGAGCAGTACTTC. It translates to CASSRGVSYEQYF.

CDR3: CASSNFRGAFF. Here the CDR3 DNA reads TGTGCCAGCAGTAACTTCCGTGGCGCTTTCTTT. The J gene is TRBJ1-1, the V gene TRBV12-3 or TRBV12-4; D is ambiguous. The CDR3 is made up of 11 amino acids. The V and J ends lost 5 bases and 11 bases respectively, with 12 bases between them.

The chain has TRBV11-3 and TRBJ2-1; possible D gene TRBD1, 5 bases. CDR3 length: 16 amino acids. Germline lookup yields CDR1 SGHNT and CDR2 YENEEA. Deletions cut 0 bases from V and 7 bases from J, with 16 bases between. The CDR3 loop reads CASSLDGGRQGNEQFF. DNA for the CDR3: TGTGCCAGCAGCTTAGATGGCGGACGGCAGGGAAATGAGCAGTTCTTC.

This chain links TRBV19 with TRBJ2-7; TRBD2 is a possible D gene (5 bases). Looked up from germline, CDR1 is LNHDA and CDR2 is SQIVND (reference sequence). CDR3 size: 14 residues. The ends were cut back, 3 bases at V and 3 bases at J, with 12 bases in the middle. As DNA, the CDR3 is TGTGCCAGTAGTATCCGGGGTCGCCGCTACGAGCAGTACTTC. Translating gives CASSIRGRRYEQYF.

V is TRBV6-2 or TRBV6-3 and J is TRBJ1-2, with a weak D call TRBD1 (5 bases). The germline V and J ends were trimmed by 6 bases and 6 bases, with 14 bases remaining between them. There are 13 residues in the CDR3. The germline V gene encodes CDR1 MNHEY and CDR2 SVGEGT. CDR3 loop: CASSSVEGHGYTF. In nucleotides, the CDR3 is TGTGCCAGCAGCTCCGTTGAGGGGCATGGCTACACCTTC.